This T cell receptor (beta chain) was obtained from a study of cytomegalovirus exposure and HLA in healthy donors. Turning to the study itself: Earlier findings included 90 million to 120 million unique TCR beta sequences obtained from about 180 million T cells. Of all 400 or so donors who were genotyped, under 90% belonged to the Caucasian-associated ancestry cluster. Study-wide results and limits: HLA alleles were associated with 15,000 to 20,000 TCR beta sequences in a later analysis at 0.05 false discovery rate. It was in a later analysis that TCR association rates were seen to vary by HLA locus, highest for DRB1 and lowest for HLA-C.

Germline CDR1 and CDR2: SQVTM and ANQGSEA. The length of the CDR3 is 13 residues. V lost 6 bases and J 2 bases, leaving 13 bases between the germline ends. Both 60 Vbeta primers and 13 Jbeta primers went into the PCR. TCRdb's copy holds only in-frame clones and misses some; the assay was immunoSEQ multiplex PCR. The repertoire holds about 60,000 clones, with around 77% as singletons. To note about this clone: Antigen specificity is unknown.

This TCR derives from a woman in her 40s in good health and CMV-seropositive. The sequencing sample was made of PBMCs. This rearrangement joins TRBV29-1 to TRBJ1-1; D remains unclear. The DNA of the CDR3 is TGCAGCGTAATAAGGCAGGCCAACACTGAAGCTTTCTTT. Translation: CSVIRQANTEAFF. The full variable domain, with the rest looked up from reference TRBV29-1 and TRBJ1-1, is SAVISQKPSRDICQRGTSLTIQCQVDSQVTMMFWYRQQPGQSLTLIATANQGSEATYESGFVIDKFPISRPNLTFSTLTVSNMSPEDSSIYLCSVIRQANTEAFFGQGTRLTVV.